This T cell receptor (beta chain) was sequenced for a study of blood T cell repertoires in COVID-19. The wider study: Spain, Italy and the United States supplied samples that represented acute and convalescent COVID-19.

The CDR3 consists of 16 residues. Clones were read by immunoSEQ multiplex PCR, and TCRdb kept only the in-frame ones, dropping some. The table records 150,000 or so clones, more than 80% of them present only once. V and J are TRBV12-2 and TRBJ2-3; the listed D gene, TRBD2, was not tested against the DNA. TRBV12-2 is a known pseudogene. The source of this sequence is a man between 18 and 29 years old with COVID-19, enrolled during active disease. Material for sequencing was peripheral blood. CDR3 nucleotides: TGTGCAAGTCGCTTACTAGCGGGGAGGAAGGAAGATACGCAGTATTTT. Translated: CASRLLAGRKEDTQYF.